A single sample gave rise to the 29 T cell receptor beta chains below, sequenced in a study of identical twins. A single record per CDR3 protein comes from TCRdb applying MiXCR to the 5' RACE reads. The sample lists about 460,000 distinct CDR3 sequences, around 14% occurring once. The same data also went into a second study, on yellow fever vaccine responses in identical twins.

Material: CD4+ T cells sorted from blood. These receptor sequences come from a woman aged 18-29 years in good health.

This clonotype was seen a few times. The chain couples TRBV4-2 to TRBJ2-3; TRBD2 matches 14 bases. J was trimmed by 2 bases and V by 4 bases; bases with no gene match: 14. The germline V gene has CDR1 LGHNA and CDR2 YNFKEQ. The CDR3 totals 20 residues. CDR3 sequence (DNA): TGTGCCAGCAGCCCGCTATATGGGACTAGCGGGGGAGAACCCACAGATACGCAGTATTTT. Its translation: CASSPLYGTSGGEPTDTQYF.

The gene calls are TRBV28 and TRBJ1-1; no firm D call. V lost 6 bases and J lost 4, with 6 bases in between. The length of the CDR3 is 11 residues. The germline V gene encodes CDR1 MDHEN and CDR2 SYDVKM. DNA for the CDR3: TGTGCCAGCAGCCTACCCACTGAAGCTTTCTTT. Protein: CASSLPTEAFF.

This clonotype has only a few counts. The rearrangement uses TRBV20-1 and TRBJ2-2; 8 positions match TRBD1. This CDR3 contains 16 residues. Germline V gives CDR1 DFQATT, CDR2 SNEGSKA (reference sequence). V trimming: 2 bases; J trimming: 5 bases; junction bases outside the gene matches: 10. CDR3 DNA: TGCAGTGCTAGACGAAGGACAGGGTGGAGGACCGGGGAGCTGTTTTTT. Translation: CSARRRTGWRTGELFF.

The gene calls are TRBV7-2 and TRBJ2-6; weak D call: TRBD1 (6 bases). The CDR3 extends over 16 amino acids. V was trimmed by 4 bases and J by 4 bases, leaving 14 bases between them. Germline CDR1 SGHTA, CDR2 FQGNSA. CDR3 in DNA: TGTGCCAGCAGCTCTGGGCAGGGGATGGGGGCCAACGTCCTGACTTTC. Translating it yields CASSSGQGMGANVLTF.

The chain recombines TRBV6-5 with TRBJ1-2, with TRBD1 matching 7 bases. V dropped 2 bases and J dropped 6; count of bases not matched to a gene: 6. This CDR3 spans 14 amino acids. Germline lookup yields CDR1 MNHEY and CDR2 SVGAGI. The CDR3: CASSYRGQANGYTF. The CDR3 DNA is TGTGCCAGCAGTTACCGTGGACAGGCCAATGGCTACACCTTC.

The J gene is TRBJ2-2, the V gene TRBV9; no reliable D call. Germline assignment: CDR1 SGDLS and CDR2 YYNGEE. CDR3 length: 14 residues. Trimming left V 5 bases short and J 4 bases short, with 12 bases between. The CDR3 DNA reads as TGTGCCAGCAGGTTAAGAGCTGTCACCGGGGAGCTGTTTTTT. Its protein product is CASRLRAVTGELFF.

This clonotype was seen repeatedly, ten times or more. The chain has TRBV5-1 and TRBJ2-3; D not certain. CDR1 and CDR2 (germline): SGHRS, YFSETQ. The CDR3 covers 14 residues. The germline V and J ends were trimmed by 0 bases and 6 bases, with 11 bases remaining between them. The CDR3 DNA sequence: TGCGCCAGCAGCTTGGGAGGACCCGCGGATACGCAGTATTTT. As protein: CASSLGGPADTQYF.

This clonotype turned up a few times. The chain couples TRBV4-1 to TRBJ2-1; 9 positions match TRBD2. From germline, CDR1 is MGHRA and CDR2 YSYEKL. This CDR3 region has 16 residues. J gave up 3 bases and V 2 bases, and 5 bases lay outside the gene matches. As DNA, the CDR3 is TGCGCCAGCAGCCAATCCGTAGCGGGAGTCTACAATGAGCAGTTCTTC. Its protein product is CASSQSVAGVYNEQFF.

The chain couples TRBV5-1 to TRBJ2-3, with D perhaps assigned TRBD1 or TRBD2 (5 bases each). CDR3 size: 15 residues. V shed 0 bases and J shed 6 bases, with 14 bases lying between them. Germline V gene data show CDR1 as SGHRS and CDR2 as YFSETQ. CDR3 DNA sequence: TGCGCCAGCAGCTTGGCCGGGGACCCAATTGATACGCAGTATTTT. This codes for CASSLAGDPIDTQYF.

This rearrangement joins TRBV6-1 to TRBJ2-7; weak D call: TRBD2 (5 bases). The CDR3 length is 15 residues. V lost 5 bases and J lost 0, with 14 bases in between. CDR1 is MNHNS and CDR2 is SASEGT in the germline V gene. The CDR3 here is CASSPGGLISYEQYF. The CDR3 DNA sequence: TGTGCCAGCAGTCCGGGCGGGCTTATCTCCTACGAGCAGTACTTC.

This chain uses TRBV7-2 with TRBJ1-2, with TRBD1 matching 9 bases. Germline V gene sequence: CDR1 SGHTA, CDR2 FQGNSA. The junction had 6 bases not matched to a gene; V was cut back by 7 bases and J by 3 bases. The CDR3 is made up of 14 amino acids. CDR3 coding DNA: TGTGCCAGCATCCCGGGACAGGGCTACTATGGCTACACCTTC. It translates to CASIPGQGYYGYTF.

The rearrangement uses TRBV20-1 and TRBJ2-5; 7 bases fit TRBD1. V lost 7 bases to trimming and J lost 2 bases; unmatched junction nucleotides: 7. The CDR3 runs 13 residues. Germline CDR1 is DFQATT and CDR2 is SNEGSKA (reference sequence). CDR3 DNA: TGCAGTGGGGGGACAGCCAGTCAAGAGACCCAGTACTTC. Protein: CSGGTASQETQYF.

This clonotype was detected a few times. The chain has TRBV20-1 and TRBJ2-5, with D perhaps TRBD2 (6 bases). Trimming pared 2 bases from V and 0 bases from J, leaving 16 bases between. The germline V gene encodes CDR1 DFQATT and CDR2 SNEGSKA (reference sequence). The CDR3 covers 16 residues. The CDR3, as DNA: TGCAGTGCTAGACTCCCAGGCGGGGCGCACCAAGAGACCCAGTACTTC. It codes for CSARLPGGAHQETQYF.

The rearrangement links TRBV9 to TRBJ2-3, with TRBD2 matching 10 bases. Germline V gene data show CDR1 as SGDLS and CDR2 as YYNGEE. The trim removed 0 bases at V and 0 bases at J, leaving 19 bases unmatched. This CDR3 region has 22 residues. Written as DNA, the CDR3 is TGTGCCAGCAGCGTAGTACCAATTCCGGAGGCTAGCGGGAGTAAGAGCACAGATACGCAGTATTTT. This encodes CASSVVPIPEASGSKSTDTQYF.

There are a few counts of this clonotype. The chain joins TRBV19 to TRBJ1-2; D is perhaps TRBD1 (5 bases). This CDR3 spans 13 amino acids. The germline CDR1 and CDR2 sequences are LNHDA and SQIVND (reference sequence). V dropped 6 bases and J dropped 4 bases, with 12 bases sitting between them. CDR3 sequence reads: CASSTTAAYGYTF. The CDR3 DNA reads TGTGCCAGTAGCACGACAGCTGCCTATGGCTACACCTTC.

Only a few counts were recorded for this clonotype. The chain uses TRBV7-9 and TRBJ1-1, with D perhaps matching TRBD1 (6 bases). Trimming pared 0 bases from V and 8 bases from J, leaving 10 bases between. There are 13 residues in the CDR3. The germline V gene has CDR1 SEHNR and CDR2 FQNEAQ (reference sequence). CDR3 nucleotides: TGTGCCAGCAGCTTAGCAGGGGGTGAAGAAGCTTTCTTT. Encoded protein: CASSLAGGEEAFF.

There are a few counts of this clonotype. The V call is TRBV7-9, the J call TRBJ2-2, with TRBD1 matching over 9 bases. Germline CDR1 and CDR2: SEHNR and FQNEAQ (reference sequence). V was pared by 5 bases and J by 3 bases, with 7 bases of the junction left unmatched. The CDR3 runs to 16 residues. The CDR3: CASSRGTGLDTGELFF. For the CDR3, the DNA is TGTGCCAGCAGCCGGGGGACAGGGCTCGACACCGGGGAGCTGTTTTTT.

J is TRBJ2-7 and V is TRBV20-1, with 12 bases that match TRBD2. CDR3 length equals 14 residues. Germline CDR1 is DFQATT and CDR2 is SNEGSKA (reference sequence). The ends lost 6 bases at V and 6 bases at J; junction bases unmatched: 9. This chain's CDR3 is CSAPSSGRAGEQYF. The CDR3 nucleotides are TGCAGTGCCCCATCTAGCGGGAGGGCCGGCGAGCAGTACTTC.

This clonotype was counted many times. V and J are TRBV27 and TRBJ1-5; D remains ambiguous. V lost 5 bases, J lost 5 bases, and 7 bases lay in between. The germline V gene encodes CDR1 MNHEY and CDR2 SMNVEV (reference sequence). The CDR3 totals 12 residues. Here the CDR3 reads CASSTQYQPQHF. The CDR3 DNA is TGTGCCAGCAGTACTCAGTATCAGCCCCAGCATTTT.

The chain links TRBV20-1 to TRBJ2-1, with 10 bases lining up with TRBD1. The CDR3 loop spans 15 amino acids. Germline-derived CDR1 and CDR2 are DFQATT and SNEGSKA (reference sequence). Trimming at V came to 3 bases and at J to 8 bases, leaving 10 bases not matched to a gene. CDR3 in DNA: TGCAGTGCTAGGGACCCGGGACAGGGGTTTTATGAGCAGTTCTTC. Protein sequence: CSARDPGQGFYEQFF.

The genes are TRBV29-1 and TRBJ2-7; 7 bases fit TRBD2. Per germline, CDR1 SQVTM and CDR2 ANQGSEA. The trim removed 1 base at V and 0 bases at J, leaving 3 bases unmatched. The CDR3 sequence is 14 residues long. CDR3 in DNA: TGCAGCGTTGAAGGAGCGGGGACCTCCTACGAGCAGTACTTC. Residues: CSVEGAGTSYEQYF.

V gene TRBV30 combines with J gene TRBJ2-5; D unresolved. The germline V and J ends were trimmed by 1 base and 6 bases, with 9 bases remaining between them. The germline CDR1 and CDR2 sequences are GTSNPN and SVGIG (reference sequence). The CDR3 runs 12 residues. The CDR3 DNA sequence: TGTGCCTGGAGTGAAAGAAGAAAGACCCAGTACTTC. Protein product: CAWSERRKTQYF.

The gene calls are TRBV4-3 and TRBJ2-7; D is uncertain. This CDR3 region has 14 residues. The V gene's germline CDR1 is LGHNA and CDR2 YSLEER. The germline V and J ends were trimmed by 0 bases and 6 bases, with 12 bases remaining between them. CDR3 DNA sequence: TGCGCCAGCAGCCAAGAACCCCTAGACGGCGAGCAGTACTTC. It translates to CASSQEPLDGEQYF.

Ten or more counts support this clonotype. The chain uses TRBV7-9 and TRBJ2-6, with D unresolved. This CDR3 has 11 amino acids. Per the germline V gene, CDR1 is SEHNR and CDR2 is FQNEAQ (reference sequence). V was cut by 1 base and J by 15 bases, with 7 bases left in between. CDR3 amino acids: CASSLENSLTF. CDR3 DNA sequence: TGTGCCAGCAGCTTAGAAAACAGCCTGACTTTC.

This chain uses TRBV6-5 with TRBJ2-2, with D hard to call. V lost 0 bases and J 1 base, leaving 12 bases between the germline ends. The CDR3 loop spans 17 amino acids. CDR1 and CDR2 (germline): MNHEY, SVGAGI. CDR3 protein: CASSYSIQFRNTGELFF. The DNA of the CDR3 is TGTGCCAGCAGTTACTCGATTCAATTCAGGAACACCGGGGAGCTGTTTTTT.

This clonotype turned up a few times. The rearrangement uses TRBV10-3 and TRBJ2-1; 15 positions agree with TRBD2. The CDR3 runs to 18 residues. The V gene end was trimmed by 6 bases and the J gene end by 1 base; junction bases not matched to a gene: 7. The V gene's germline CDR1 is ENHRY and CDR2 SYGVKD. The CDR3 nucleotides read TGTGCCATCAGCCGGACTAGCGGGGGGGCTTCTTCCTACAATGAGCAGTTCTTC. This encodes CAISRTSGGASSYNEQFF.

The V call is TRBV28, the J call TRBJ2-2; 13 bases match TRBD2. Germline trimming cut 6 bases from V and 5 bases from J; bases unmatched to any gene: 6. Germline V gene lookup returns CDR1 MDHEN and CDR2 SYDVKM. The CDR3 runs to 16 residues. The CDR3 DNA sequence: TGTGCCAGCAGCCATTCGGGACTAGCGGGGACCGGGGAGCTGTTTTTT. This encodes CASSHSGLAGTGELFF.

CDR3 sequence reads: CASSSNQGAYNEQFF. The CDR3, as DNA: TGTGCCAGCAGCTCCAACCAGGGAGCCTACAATGAGCAGTTCTTC. This chain links TRBV7-3 with TRBJ2-1; D tentatively reads TRBD1 or TRBD2 (5 bases each). V was trimmed by 4 bases and J by 2 bases, leaving 12 bases between them. There are 15 residues in the CDR3. Germline loops: CDR1 SGHTA, CDR2 FQGTGA.

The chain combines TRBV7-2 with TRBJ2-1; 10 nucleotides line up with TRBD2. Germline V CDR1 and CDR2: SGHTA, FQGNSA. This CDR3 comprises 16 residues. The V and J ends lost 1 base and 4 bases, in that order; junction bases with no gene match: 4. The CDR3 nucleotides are TGTGCCAGCAGCTTAGTAACTAGCGGGGCGTACAATGAGCAGTTCTTC. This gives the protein CASSLVTSGAYNEQFF.